This paragraph reports one T cell receptor beta chain. This sample was taken from a study of blood T cell repertoires in COVID-19. About the research overall: T cells, B-cell-depleted T cells, or PBMCs provided the cDNA or gDNA that served as material.

CDR3 length equals 14 residues. CDR1 SGHKS and CDR2 YYEKEE come from the germline V gene (reference sequence). Trimming pared 5 bases from V and 5 bases from J, leaving 16 bases between. Per the original methods: The assay estimated nucleated cells by amplifying reference gene primers. The repertoire was sequenced with immunoSEQ multiplex PCR; TCRdb's copy has only in-frame clones and lacks some. D and trimming come from the DNA, and the V and J calls and clone size come from that table. Found here are over 200,000 clones, roughly 82% of them singletons; the top ten hold 2% to 2.5%. This chain uses TRBV5-5 with TRBJ2-5, with TRBD1 as a possible D gene (7 bases). The origin of this receptor is a man between 35 and 55 years old who had recovered from COVID-19. The sample was peripheral blood. The CDR3 spells CASRRDSGAETQYF. DNA of the CDR3: TGTGCCAGCAGGCGGGACAGCGGAGCGGAGACCCAGTACTTC.